This T cell receptor (beta chain) was observed in a study of shared clonotypes between healthy human individuals. Overall study: Researchers drew samples from a couple of women and a few men aged 18 to 49.

Germline V gives CDR1 SGHTA, CDR2 FQGNSA. V was cut by 3 bases and J by 0 bases, with 8 bases left in between. This CDR3 has 14 residues. This clone was seen only once. Sequencing used immunoSEQ multiplex PCR; TCRdb keeps in-frame clones, though not all of them. In the table there are roughly 2.1 million clones, roughly 91% of which are singletons. Naive CD8 cells lacked CD45RO, underwent positive selection for CCR7 and left out terminally differentiated effector memory CD45RA+ cells. The chain couples TRBV7-2 to TRBJ1-2; no definite D call. The sample consisted of naive CD8+ T cells from PBMCs. The clonotype originates from a man aged 18 to 29 in good health. Some clones in this sample may be carry-over from other donors' samples. The CDR3 DNA sequence: TGTGCCAGCAGCTTTAGAGGAGCTAACTATGGCTACACCTTC. This translates into CASSFRGANYGYTF.